What follows are 17 T cell receptor beta chains derived from one specimen sequenced in a study of T cells in Graves' hyperthyroidism and ophthalmopathy. Amplified regions were TCR beta CDR3 sequences from RNA transcripts. The HTBI primer set served for first-round RT-PCR of the TCR CDR3. Each CDR3 protein gets one entry after TCRdb re-called the multiplex PCR reads with MiXCR. The sample consists of roughly 350,000 distinct CDR3 sequences, 11% to 15% of them appearing once. Input material: blood. The source of these receptors is a woman in her 30s with Graves' hyperthyroidism.

The chain links TRBV6-1 to TRBJ2-3, with TRBD2 as a possible D gene (5 bases). The V and J ends lost 6 bases and 1 base respectively, with 14 bases between them. The CDR3 runs 15 residues. Per germline, CDR1 MNHNS and CDR2 SASEGT. CDR3 sequence: CASRPLTRGTDTQYF. The CDR3 bases are TGTGCCAGCAGACCCCTCACGCGGGGCACAGATACGCAGTATTTT.

This clonotype appeared many times. The V gene is TRBV20-1, the J gene TRBJ2-5; D may be TRBD1 (7 bases). The V end lost 3 bases, the J end lost 4 bases, and 18 bases lay between the germline ends. The length of the CDR3 is 15 residues. Germline V gene lookup returns CDR1 DFQATT and CDR2 SNEGSKA (reference sequence). The CDR3 is CSARNRQGGGETQYF. The CDR3 coding sequence is TGCAGTGCTAGGAACCGACAGGGAGGAGGAGAGACCCAGTACTTC.

This clonotype was seen more than once but under ten times. V usage is TRBV20-1 and J usage is TRBJ2-3; D remains ambiguous. The V gene lost 6 bases and the J gene lost 4 bases, with 11 bases spanning the gap. The germline gives CDR1 DFQATT, CDR2 SNEGSKA (reference sequence). The CDR3 consists of 12 residues. CDR3 nucleotide sequence: TGCAGTGCGGCCGCAGTGGCAGATACGCAGTATTTT. Translation: CSAAAVADTQYF.

The chain joins TRBV14 to TRBJ2-2; D call uncertain. Trimming stripped 0 bases from V and 7 bases from J, with 9 bases between. CDR3 length equals 14 residues. From germline, CDR1 is SGHDN and CDR2 FVKESK. The CDR3 DNA sequence: TGTGCCAGCAGCCAAGAAGCCTGGGGCGGGGAGCTGTTTTTT. Residues: CASSQEAWGGELFF. Complete variable domain (other parts from reference TRBV14 and TRBJ2-2): EAGVTQFPSHSVIEKGQTVTLRCDPISGHDNLYWYRRVMGKEIKFLLHFVKESKQDESGMPNNRFLAERTGGTYSTLKVQPAELEDSGVYFCASSQEAWGGELFFGEGSRLTVL.

This clonotype was found many times. This chain joins TRBV19 and TRBJ2-5; 9 bases match TRBD2. The CDR3 runs to 18 residues. CDR1 and CDR2 from the germline V gene are LNHDA and SQIVND (reference sequence). V shed 6 bases and J 2 bases; nucleotides not matched to a gene: 16. The CDR3: CASSLGREGPHRQETQYF. The CDR3, as DNA: TGTGCCAGTAGCCTGGGGCGGGAGGGTCCACACCGACAAGAGACCCAGTACTTC.

This clonotype was counted many times. The V and J genes are TRBV7-9 and TRBJ2-2; D might be TRBD2 (5 bases). The germline gives CDR1 SEHNR, CDR2 FQNEAQ (reference sequence). The CDR3 loop spans 13 amino acids. V was pared by 7 bases and J by 8 bases, with 14 bases between. CDR3 sequence: CASIPGLSGELFF. CDR3 coding DNA: TGTGCCAGCATCCCCGGACTGTCTGGGGAGCTGTTTTTT.

This clonotype was counted ten times or more. This chain joins TRBV11-2 and TRBJ2-3, with 10 bases that match TRBD1. J lost 0 bases, V lost 7 bases, and 7 bases had no gene match. Germline loops: CDR1 SGHAT, CDR2 FQNNGV. The CDR3 runs 16 residues. As DNA, the CDR3 is TGTGCCAGCACCCACCCGGGACAGGGGAGCACAGATACGCAGTATTTT. As protein: CASTHPGQGSTDTQYF.

In this sample, this clonotype turned up many times. Here the CDR3 reads CASSDTGNQPQHF. The CDR3, as DNA: TGTGCCAGCAGTGATACAGGGAACCAGCCCCAGCATTTT. This chain links TRBV28 with TRBJ1-5; possibly TRBD1 for D (6 bases). Trimming left V 5 bases short and J 7 bases short, with 12 bases between. This CDR3 is 13 amino acids long. CDR1 is MDHEN and CDR2 is SYDVKM in the germline V gene.

This clonotype was counted at least ten times. The rearrangement links TRBV12-3 or TRBV12-4 to TRBJ1-1; 7 bases map to TRBD1. The CDR3 totals 13 residues. V dropped 6 bases and J dropped 7; count of bases not matched to a gene: 8. The CDR3 protein is CASSTNRDSEAFF. CDR3 DNA: TGTGCCAGCAGCACCAACCGGGACAGTGAAGCTTTCTTT.

This clonotype was seen a handful of times. The chain is built from TRBV6-6 and TRBJ1-3; D is unresolved. The germline CDR1 and CDR2 sequences are MNHNY and SVGAGI (reference sequence). The germline V and J ends were trimmed by 0 bases and 2 bases, with 11 bases remaining between them. This CDR3 region has 16 residues. CDR3 sequence: CASSYSVRHPGNTIYF. The CDR3 coding sequence is TGTGCCAGCAGTTACTCAGTAAGACACCCTGGAAACACCATATATTTT.

The chain has TRBV2 and TRBJ2-2, with 14 bases lining up with TRBD2. V shed 8 bases, J shed 5 bases, and the junction held 10 bases outside the gene matches. The CDR3 runs 17 residues. Per the germline V gene, CDR1 is SNHLY and CDR2 is FYNNEI. CDR3 region: CASGPGTSGRSTGELFF. The CDR3 coding sequence is TGTGCCAGCGGACCCGGGACTAGCGGGAGAAGTACCGGGGAGCTGTTTTTT.

V and J are TRBV19 and TRBJ2-1; the match to TRBD2 covers 11 bases. This CDR3 is built from 17 residues. In germline, CDR1 is LNHDA, CDR2 SQIVND (reference sequence). Unmatched junction bases numbered 17, after V lost 9 bases and J lost 7 bases. CDR3 protein: CASHITGTSGVKNEQFF. In DNA form, the CDR3 reads TGTGCCAGCCACATTACCGGGACTAGCGGTGTGAAAAATGAGCAGTTCTTC.

This clonotype was picked up many times. The V gene is TRBV2, the J gene TRBJ2-1; a weak D match, TRBD1 (5 bases). The CDR3 contains 14 residues. With 6 bases removed from V and 9 bases from J, the gap between germline ends came to 18 bases. Germline CDR1 is SNHLY and CDR2 is FYNNEI. The DNA of the CDR3 is TGTGCCAGCAGGGGGCCGGGTATTGGATCTGAGCAGTTCTTC. As protein: CASRGPGIGSEQFF.

This clonotype was detected many times. The V call is TRBV7-8, the J call TRBJ1-5; possibly TRBD1 for D (5 bases). Germline CDR1 reads SGHVS; CDR2 reads FQNEAQ. The V gene lost 6 bases and the J gene lost 0 bases, with 15 bases spanning the gap. This CDR3 contains 16 residues. The CDR3 sequence: CASSMFGGYSNQPQHF. Written as DNA, the CDR3 is TGTGCCAGCAGTATGTTCGGGGGTTATAGCAATCAGCCCCAGCATTTT.

The chain recombines TRBV6-5 with TRBJ2-1; D call uncertain. The CDR3 spans 13 residues. V was clipped by 0 bases and J by 10 bases, with 10 bases between them. Germline V gene sequence: CDR1 MNHEY, CDR2 SVGAGI. The CDR3 spells CASSYSPTREQFF. CDR3 bases: TGTGCCAGCAGTTACTCCCCCACGAGGGAGCAGTTCTTC.

This clonotype was counted only a few times. The V call is TRBV6-5, the J call TRBJ2-2, with TRBD2 identical over 8 bases. The CDR3 covers 15 residues. Germline values: CDR1 MNHEY, CDR2 SVGAGI. V shed 2 bases and J 6 bases; nucleotides not matched to a gene: 5. CDR3 residues: CASSYREGPAGELFF. CDR3 sequence (DNA): TGTGCCAGCAGTTACCGGGAGGGCCCAGCCGGGGAGCTGTTTTTT.

The sample holds a few counts of this clonotype. V and J are TRBV6-2 or TRBV6-3 and TRBJ2-7; D gene uncertain. CDR3 length: 14 amino acids. Germline V CDR1 and CDR2: MNHEY, SVGEGT. The ends were cut back, 6 bases at V and 3 bases at J, with 15 bases in the middle. The DNA of the CDR3 is TGTGCCAGCAGCTCACCTCGACAACTCTACGAGCAGTACTTC. It specifies CASSSPRQLYEQYF.